This T cell receptor beta chain was recovered during a study of T and B cells in COVID-19 patients. Multiplex PCR with BIOMED2 TRB-A/B primer pools amplified TRB rearrangements. Via MiXCR, TCRdb re-called the multiplex PCR reads, giving one row per CDR3 protein. The sample consists of several thousand distinct CDR3 sequences, approximately 20% of them appearing once. The length of the CDR3 is 15 residues. V trimming: 5 bases; J trimming: 7 bases; junction bases outside the gene matches: 4. Germline V gives CDR1 SGHAT, CDR2 FQNNGV. From blood, roughly 250-500 ng of genomic DNA served as TRB template. This clonotype turned up a few times. Its specificity is unknown. General observations from the study: Patients with COVID-19 reportedly showed strongly skewed T cell receptor beta variable and joining gene usage.

The rearrangement links TRBV11-2 to TRBJ2-1, with TRBD2 matching over 14 bases. This receptor was taken from a human donor with active COVID-19. The sample consisted of blood. The CDR3 sequence: CASSPRTSGRNEQFF. Written as DNA, the CDR3 is TGTGCCAGCAGCCCCCGGACTAGCGGGAGGAATGAGCAGTTCTTC.